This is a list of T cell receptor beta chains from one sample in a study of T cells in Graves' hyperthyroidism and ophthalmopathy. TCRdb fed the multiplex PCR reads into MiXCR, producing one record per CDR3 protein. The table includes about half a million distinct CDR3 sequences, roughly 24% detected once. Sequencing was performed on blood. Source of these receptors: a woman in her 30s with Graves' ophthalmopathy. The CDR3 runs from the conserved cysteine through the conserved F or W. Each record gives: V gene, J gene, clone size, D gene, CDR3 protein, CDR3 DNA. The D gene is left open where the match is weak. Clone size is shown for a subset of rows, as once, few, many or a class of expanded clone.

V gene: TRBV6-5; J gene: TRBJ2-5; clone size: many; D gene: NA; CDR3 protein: CASSSSSGLETQYF; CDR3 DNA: TGTGCCAGCAGTTCGTCGTCAGGGTTAGAGACCCAGTACTTC
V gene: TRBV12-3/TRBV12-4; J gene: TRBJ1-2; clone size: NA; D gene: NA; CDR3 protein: CASSWGRLDYGYTF; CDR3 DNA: TGTGCCAGCAGCTGGGGGCGCCTCGACTATGGCTACACCTTC
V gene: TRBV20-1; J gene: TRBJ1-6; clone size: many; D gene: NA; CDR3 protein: CSAWGDLSYNSPLHF; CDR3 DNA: TGCAGTGCCTGGGGCGACCTCTCCTATAATTCACCCCTCCACTTT
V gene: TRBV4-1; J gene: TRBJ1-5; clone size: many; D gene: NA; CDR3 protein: CASSQGSPGNQPQHF; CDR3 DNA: TGCGCCAGCAGCCAAGGTTCCCCAGGGAATCAGCCCCAGCATTTT
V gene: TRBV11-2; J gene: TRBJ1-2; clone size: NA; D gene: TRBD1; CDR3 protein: CASSSPGQGADYGYTF; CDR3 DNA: TGTGCCAGCAGTTCGCCGGGACAGGGGGCTGACTATGGCTACACCTTC
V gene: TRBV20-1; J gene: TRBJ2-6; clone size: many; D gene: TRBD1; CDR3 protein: CSATGTGSSGANVLTF; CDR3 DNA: TGCAGTGCTACCGGGACAGGCAGCTCTGGGGCCAACGTCCTGACTTTC
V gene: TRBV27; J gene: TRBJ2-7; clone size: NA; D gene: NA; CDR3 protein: CASSTLGTAAYEQYF; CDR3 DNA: TGTGCCAGCAGTACCCTCGGGACGGCAGCCTACGAGCAGTACTTC
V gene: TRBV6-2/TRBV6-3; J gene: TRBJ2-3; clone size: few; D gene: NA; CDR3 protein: CASSYLRISESGTDTQYF; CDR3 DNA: TGTGCCAGCAGTTACTTAAGGATCTCTGAGTCAGGCACAGATACGCAGTATTTT
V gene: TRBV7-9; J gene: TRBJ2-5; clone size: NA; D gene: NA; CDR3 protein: CASSPWTEETQYF; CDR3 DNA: TGTGCCAGCAGCCCTTGGACAGAAGAGACCCAGTACTTC
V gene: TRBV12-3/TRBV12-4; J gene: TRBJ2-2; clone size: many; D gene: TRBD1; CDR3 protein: CASSPGQGEGGELFF; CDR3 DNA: TGTGCCAGCAGTCCGGGACAGGGGGAGGGCGGGGAGCTGTTTTTT
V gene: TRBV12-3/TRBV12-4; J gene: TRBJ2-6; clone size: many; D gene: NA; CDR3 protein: CASSSQASGANVLTF; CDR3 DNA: TGTGCCAGCAGTTCACAGGCGTCCGGGGCCAACGTCCTGACTTTC
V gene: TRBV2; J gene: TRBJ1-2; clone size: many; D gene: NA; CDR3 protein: CASSDIKFYGYTF; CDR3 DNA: TGTGCCAGCAGTGACATAAAATTCTATGGCTACACCTTC
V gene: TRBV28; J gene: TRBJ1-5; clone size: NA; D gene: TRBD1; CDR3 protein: CASSAPGTGYLNQPQHF; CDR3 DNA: TGTGCCAGCAGCGCGCCCGGGACAGGGTACCTCAATCAGCCCCAGCATTTT
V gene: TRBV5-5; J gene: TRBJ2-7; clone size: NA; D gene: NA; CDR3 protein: CASSLVGNAYEQYF; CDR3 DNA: TGTGCCAGCAGCTTGGTAGGGAACGCATACGAGCAGTACTTC